This T cell receptor (beta chain) was retrieved from a study of cytomegalovirus exposure and HLA in healthy donors. The PCR contained 60 Vbeta and 13 Jbeta primers. Sequenced by immunoSEQ multiplex PCR; TCRdb stores in-frame clones only, minus some. The data show some 170,000 clones, with about 10% seen just once and over 1% held by the top ten. With respect to this clone: The antigen is unknown.

Whole-study results and caveats: Most of the TCR beta V segments (in an earlier analysis) were productive either about 87% or about 30% of the time.

V lost 0 bases to trimming and J lost 1 base, with 6 bases between them. The germline gives CDR1 SGHTA, CDR2 FQGTGA. CDR3 length: 14 amino acids. The sample consisted of PBMCs. The TCR comes from a woman aged 25 to 45 in good health and CMV-seropositive. The chain is built from TRBV7-3 and TRBJ1-1, with D possibly matching TRBD1 (5 bases). Here the CDR3 DNA reads TGTGCCAGCAGCTTAACTGACAGGAACACTGAAGCTTTCTTT. Translating gives CASSLTDRNTEAFF.